A single TCR beta chain is shown here with its context. Its antigen is as yet unknown. TCRdb's table, derived via immunoSEQ multiplex PCR, lists solely in-frame clones and lacks some. The table records about 180,000 clones, around nine tenths of them present only once. CDR1 is SGHRS, CDR2 YFSETQ, per germline. The CDR3 is 18 residues long. With 3 bases removed from V and 2 bases from J, the gap between germline ends came to 23 bases. The data belong to a study of T cell responses to AZD1222 COVID-19 vaccine. General study findings and limits: Repertoires were obtained solely post-peak T cell response. Clonal diversity was possibly underestimated, and white British individuals and females predominated among donors.

The TCR originated in an adult who received the AZD1222 COVID-19 vaccine. The chain uses TRBV5-1 and TRBJ1-1; D is unresolved. The sample in question was peripheral blood, obtained 28 days after the second AZD1222 dose. CDR3 amino acids: CASSSNTPGMGGNTEAFF. DNA of the CDR3: TGCGCCAGCAGCTCAAATACCCCCGGAATGGGAGGAAACACTGAAGCTTTCTTT.